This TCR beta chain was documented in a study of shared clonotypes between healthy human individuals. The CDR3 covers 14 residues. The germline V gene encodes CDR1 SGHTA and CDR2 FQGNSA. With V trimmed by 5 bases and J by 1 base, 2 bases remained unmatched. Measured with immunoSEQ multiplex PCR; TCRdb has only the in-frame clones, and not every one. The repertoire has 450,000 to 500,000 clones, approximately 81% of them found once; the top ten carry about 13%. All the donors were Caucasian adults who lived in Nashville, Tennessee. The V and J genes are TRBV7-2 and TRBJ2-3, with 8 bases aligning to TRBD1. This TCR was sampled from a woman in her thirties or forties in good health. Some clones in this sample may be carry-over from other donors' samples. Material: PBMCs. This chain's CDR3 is CASSPDRGTDTQYF. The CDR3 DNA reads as TGTGCCAGCAGCCCGGACAGGGGCACAGATACGCAGTATTTT. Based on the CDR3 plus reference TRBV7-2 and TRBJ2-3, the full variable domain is GAGVSQSPSNKVTEKGKDVELRCDPISGHTALYWYRQSLGQGLEFLIYFQGNSAPDKSGLPSDRFSAERTGGSVSTLTIQRTQQEDSAVYLCASSPDRGTDTQYFGPGTRLTVL.